This TCR beta chain was sequenced for a study of vaccination effects on CD4 cells after COVID-19. TCRdb's copy holds only in-frame clones and misses some; the assay was immunoSEQ multiplex PCR. The profile shows 25,000 or so clones, approximately 80% of them singletons. CDR3 size: 15 residues. In germline, CDR1 is KGHSH, CDR2 LQKENI. V was pared by 3 bases and J by 1 base, with 7 bases between. Before sequencing took place, the ViraFEST assay used viral peptide pools to expand antigen-specific CD4+ T cells. Isolating CD4+ T cells followed more than 9 days of culture. Absence of prior SARS-CoV-2 infection characterized the vaccine recipients, who showed negative nucleocapsid antibodies. Points on this clone: Its antigen is unknown.

This receptor was obtained from a human donor who received a COVID-19 vaccine. The chain links TRBV18 to TRBJ2-6; D is unresolved. The source was CD4+ T cells from PBMCs cultured with HCoV-NL63 spike peptides, collected before COVID-19 vaccination. The CDR3 here is CASSPPRSGANVLTF. The CDR3 bases are TGTGCCAGCTCACCCCCAAGGTCTGGGGCCAACGTCCTGACTTTC.